Following are 3 T cell receptor beta chains from one sample sequenced in a study of blood T cell repertoires in COVID-19. Repertoires were generated with immunoSEQ multiplex PCR, while TCRdb's copy carries only in-frame clones and drops some. The data contain approximately 110,000 clones, 80% to 90% of them singletons. Sample: peripheral blood. Receptors were obtained from a woman between 45 and 65 years old with acute or convalescent COVID-19.

This rearrangement joins TRBV7-2 to TRBJ1-3; D not resolved. V lost 5 bases to trimming and J lost 2 bases, with 13 bases between them. Per germline, CDR1 SGHTA and CDR2 FQGNSA. The CDR3 consists of 15 residues. In DNA, the CDR3 is TGTGCCAGCAGCCCGGAGCTAAGCGCTGGAAACACCATATATTTT. Its translation: CASSPELSAGNTIYF.

This chain uses TRBV7-8 with TRBJ1-2; 7 bases agree with TRBD1. J gave up 6 bases and V 5 bases, and 18 bases lay outside the gene matches. Germline V gene sequence: CDR1 SGHVS, CDR2 FQNEAQ. This CDR3 region has 17 residues. The CDR3 here is CASSPTPQGLPGDGYTF. The CDR3 coding sequence is TGTGCCAGCAGCCCGACCCCACAGGGGCTCCCGGGGGATGGCTACACCTTC. Full variable domain (outside the CDR3, taken from reference TRBV7-8 and TRBJ1-2): GAGVSQSPRYKVAKRGQDVALRCDPISGHVSLFWYQQALGQGPEFLTYFQNEAQLDKSGLPSDRFFAERPEGSVSTLKIQRTQQEDSAVYLCASSPTPQGLPGDGYTFGSGTRLTVV.

This rearrangement joins TRBV6-5 to TRBJ1-1; tentative D call: TRBD1 (6 bases). The CDR3 consists of 15 residues. Between the trimmed V and J ends, which lost 0 bases and 4 bases, there was a span of 12 bases. CDR1 is MNHEY, CDR2 SVGAGI, per germline. CDR3 in amino acids: CASSYSVKGVTEAFF. CDR3 nucleotides: TGTGCCAGCAGTTACTCTGTAAAGGGGGTCACTGAAGCTTTCTTT.